This record concerns one TCR beta chain sequence. What it binds is unknown. At one end, the junction sequence differs from germline, possibly due to a read error. The template was RNA from unsorted bulk tissue. The normal lung tissue was taken more than 3 cm from the tumor edge. The entry originates in a study of tumor and adjacent non-tumor tissue in lung cancer. A modified ARM-PCR protocol with three rounds of nested PCR amplified TCRbeta. TCRdb analysed the multiplex PCR reads with MiXCR anew, one entry per CDR3 protein. Of 77,000 or so distinct CDR3 sequences detected, approximately 82% appear once; the ten largest clones hold approximately 40%. General study findings and limits: Patients with more diverse tumor TCRs had worse survival.

CDR3 size: 15 residues. This sequence originates from a man between 65 and 80 years old with non-small cell lung cancer. The sequenced sample was distant non-tumor lung tissue. The chain combines TRBV12-3 or TRBV12-4 with TRBJ2-2; D remains unclear. The CDR3 DNA reads TGTGTCAGCAGTTCCCAACATAGGAACGCCGGGGAGCTGTTTTTT. This translates into CVSSSQHRNAGELFF.